The 8 T cell receptor beta chains in this list originate from one sample, sequenced in a study of metastatic and nonmetastatic thyroid tumors. Prior to thyroid surgery, none of the patients had received any treatment. MiXCR re-clonotyped the PCR reads for TCRdb. This sample carries about 17,000 clones, 20% to 25% of them seen once, and the ten largest clones take roughly 7.1%. Specimen: adjacent normal tissue. These receptors were taken from a female donor with papillary thyroid cancer or a benign thyroid nodule (not recorded which). Some clones in this sample may be carry-over from other donors' samples.

This clone was observed once. The chain carries TRBV20-1 and TRBJ2-1; TRBD2 aligns across 8 bases. The CDR3 has 17 residues. Per the germline V gene, CDR1 is DFQATT and CDR2 is SNEGSKA (reference sequence). J gave up 8 bases and V 0 bases, and 15 bases lay outside the gene matches. DNA of the CDR3: TGCAGTGCTAGAGATTACCCCCTGCGTGCGGGAGGTGATGAGCAGTTCTTC. It translates to CSARDYPLRAGGDEQFF.

Within the sample, this clone is medium-sized. In DNA form, the CDR3 reads TGTGCCAGCAGAGCACAGGGGGCTTTTGAGACCCAGTACTTC. Amino acids: CASRAQGAFETQYF. V is TRBV2 and J is TRBJ2-5; 9 positions match TRBD1. There are 14 residues in the CDR3. V shed 6 bases, J shed 5 bases, and the junction held 7 bases outside the gene matches. Germline V gives CDR1 SNHLY, CDR2 FYNNEI.

V is TRBV20-1 and J is TRBJ2-1; D call uncertain. The ends were cut back, 6 bases at V and 5 bases at J, with 14 bases in the middle. CDR3 length: 13 amino acids. CDR1 DFQATT and CDR2 SNEGSKA come from the germline V gene (reference sequence). The CDR3 loop reads CSAGLVNHNEQFF. CDR3 in DNA: TGCAGTGCGGGCCTAGTGAACCACAATGAGCAGTTCTTC.

The chain joins TRBV6-5 to TRBJ1-6, with a possible D match to TRBD1 (5 bases). Deletions cut 4 bases from V and 11 bases from J, with 18 bases between. This CDR3 is 15 amino acids long. CDR1 and CDR2 from the germline V gene are MNHEY and SVGAGI. The CDR3 sequence is CASSLGVAPGAPLHF. As DNA, the CDR3 is TGTGCCAGCAGTTTGGGGGTTGCCCCTGGGGCACCCCTCCACTTT.

The table lists this clone with many counts. The chain links TRBV5-5 to TRBJ2-7; the match to TRBD2 covers 7 bases. CDR1 and CDR2 (germline): SGHKS, YYEKEE (reference sequence). This CDR3 region has 16 residues. V gave up 4 bases and J gave up 0 bases; unmatched junction bases: 10. This chain's CDR3 is CASSGSSGVSSYEQYF. CDR3 nucleotide sequence: TGTGCCAGCAGCGGATCAAGCGGGGTCAGCTCCTACGAGCAGTACTTC.

This clone was seen a handful of times. The V and J genes are TRBV28 and TRBJ2-5, with 7 bases that match TRBD1. The ends lost 5 bases at V and 3 bases at J; junction bases unmatched: 18. CDR3 size: 18 residues. Germline V lookup: CDR1 MDHEN, CDR2 SYDVKM. CDR3 DNA: TGTGCCAGCAGTCCCGACTTCACCTACAGGGGTGGAAAAGAGACCCAGTACTTC. The encoded protein is CASSPDFTYRGGKETQYF.

In this sample, this clone turned up once. The chain carries TRBV20-1 and TRBJ1-5; D unclear. The CDR3 contains 15 residues. V was shortened by 1 base and J by 3 bases, with 13 bases between the two germline ends. Germline lookup yields CDR1 DFQATT and CDR2 SNEGSKA (reference sequence). CDR3: CSARVIVTYNQPQHF. The CDR3 DNA is TGCAGTGCTAGAGTTATTGTGACATACAATCAGCCCCAGCATTTT.

Worth noting for this clone: An end of the junction does not agree with germline; a read error may underlie this. The CDR3 loop is CSSIFGGVPYEQYF. CDR3 DNA sequence: TGTTCCAGCATTTTTGGAGGTGTTCCCTACGAGCAGTACTTC. The J gene is TRBJ2-7, the V gene TRBV27; a possible D gene is TRBD2 (5 bases). CDR1 MNHEY and CDR2 SMNVEV come from the germline V gene (reference sequence). The CDR3 spans 14 residues.